This T cell receptor beta chain was sequenced during a study of blood T cell repertoires in COVID-19. Study overall: Italy, Spain and the United States were the sources of the convalescent and acute COVID-19 samples. Nucleic acid was either cDNA or gDNA, and it came from T cells, B-cell-depleted T cells, or PBMCs.

As handled by the study authors: Reference gene primer amplification gave estimated nucleated cell counts. Libraries were prepared by immunoSEQ multiplex PCR; TCRdb keeps only in-frame clonotypes and omits some of them. Clonal size and the V and J genes are those of that table, whereas D and trimming came from the DNA. Of 200,000 to 250,000 clones in the sample, 85% to 90% were seen once. The Seattle site enrolled patients during active infection and followed them longitudinally. Sequencing input: peripheral blood. The clonotype originates from a man aged 25 to 40 with COVID-19, enrolled during active disease.

For the CDR3, the DNA is TGTGCCACCAGCGAAGCGGGGCCGGCCTACGAGCAGTACTTC. Residues: CATSEAGPAYEQYF. The chain carries TRBV24-1 and TRBJ2-7, with 7 bases fitting TRBD2. Germline V gene data show CDR1 as KGHDR and CDR2 as SFDVKD. The J segment lost 2 bases and the V segment lost 7 bases, leaving 7 bases of the junction unmatched. The CDR3 loop spans 14 amino acids.